This T cell receptor (beta chain) derives from a study of shared clonotypes between healthy human individuals. In the naive CD8 group, cells lacked CD45RO and were positively selected for CCR7, so terminally differentiated effector memory CD45RA+ cells were left out. Germline CDR1 SGDLS, CDR2 YYNGEE. V was clipped by 3 bases and J by 6 bases; unmatched bases: 10. The CDR3 consists of 15 residues. Sequenced by immunoSEQ multiplex PCR; TCRdb stores in-frame clones only, minus some. This table holds around 620,000 clones, approximately 95% found once. This sequence originates from a woman aged 25-40 years in good health. The rearrangement links TRBV9 to TRBJ1-2; 8 positions match TRBD1. Sequenced material: naive CD8+ T cells sorted from blood. CDR3 sequence: CASSATTGAINGYTF. The CDR3 coding sequence is TGTGCCAGCAGCGCCACGACAGGGGCCATTAATGGCTACACCTTC.